A selection of T cell receptor beta chains follows, all from one sample in a study of blood T cell repertoires in COVID-19. TCRdb's table, derived via immunoSEQ multiplex PCR, lists solely in-frame clones and lacks some. The sample lists roughly 150,000 clones, about 80% seen once, with roughly 0.6% in the top ten. Input material: peripheral blood. These receptors all come from a man aged 60 to 69 with acute or convalescent COVID-19. CDR3s include the opening cysteine and the closing phenylalanine or tryptophan. The D gene is left open where the match is weak. Only some rows state a clone size, as once, few, many or a class for expanded clones.

j_call v_call clone_size d_call cdr3_aa cdr3_nt
TRBJ1-4 TRBV28 - - CASSPAGVTNEKLFF TGTGCCAGCAGTCCCGCCGGGGTAACTAATGAAAAACTGTTTTTT
TRBJ1-1 TRBV6-5 - - CAILRGNTEAFF TGTGCCATCCTCAGGGGGAACACTGAAGCTTTCTTT
TRBJ1-2 TRBV6-5 - - CAISQGYGYTF TGTGCCATCTCACAGGGCTATGGCTACACCTTC
TRBJ1-1 TRBV29-1 few - CSVVAVSVSAEAFF TGCAGCGTTGTGGCGGTCTCTGTGAGTGCTGAAGCTTTCTTT
TRBJ2-1 TRBV12-3/TRBV12-4 - - CASSFLGYNEQFF TGTGCCAGCAGTTTTCTCGGTTACAATGAGCAGTTCTTC
TRBJ2-7 TRBV7-7 - TRBD1 CASSLETGQGSYEQYF TGTGCCAGCAGCTTAGAGACTGGACAGGGGTCCTACGAGCAGTACTTC
TRBJ2-7 TRBV29-1 - TRBD1 CSYIGQETSYEQYF TGCAGCTATATCGGACAGGAGACATCCTACGAGCAGTACTTC
TRBJ2-7 TRBV5-6 once TRBD1 CASSSWDRPYEQYF TGTGCCAGCAGCAGCTGGGACAGACCCTACGAGCAGTACTTC
TRBJ2-7 TRBV4-3 - TRBD2 CASSPGGVYEQYF TGCGCCAGCAGCCCGGGGGGGGTCTACGAGCAGTACTTC
TRBJ2-7 TRBV29-1 once TRBD1 CSCMGQGPYEQYF TGCAGCTGCATGGGACAGGGGCCCTACGAGCAGTACTTC
TRBJ1-1 TRBV2 - - CASSQQGSGTEAFF TGTGCCAGCAGTCAGCAGGGGTCGGGGACTGAAGCTTTCTTT
TRBJ1-2 TRBV2 - - CASRLSGTGYTF TGTGCCAGCAGACTCTCCGGGACAGGCTACACCTTC
TRBJ2-1 TRBV2 - TRBD2 CASSETSGRTNSYNEQFF TGTGCCAGCAGCGAGACTAGCGGGAGGACTAATTCCTACAATGAGCAGTTCTTC
TRBJ2-7 TRBV6-5 - TRBD2 CASSILAGNYEQYF TGTGCCAGCAGTATCCTAGCGGGAAACTACGAGCAGTACTTC
TRBJ1-6 TRBV10-3 - TRBD1 CAISEGRGRLTPLHF TGTGCCATCAGTGAAGGAAGGGGGCGACTGACACCCCTCCACTTT
TRBJ2-3 TRBV18 - - CASSPPGVPTDTQYF TGTGCCAGCTCACCCCCGGGGGTCCCCACAGATACGCAGTATTTT
TRBJ2-2 TRBV19 - - CASNTGLANTGELFF TGTGCCAGTAATACAGGGTTAGCGAACACCGGGGAGCTGTTTTTT
TRBJ2-7 TRBV28 - - CASSPLGTTYEQYF TGTGCCAGCAGTCCCCTGGGGACAACTTACGAGCAGTACTTC
TRBJ2-7 TRBV6-5 - TRBD2 CASSYSPGGIYEQYF TGTGCCAGCAGTTACTCCCCGGGGGGAATCTACGAGCAGTACTTC
TRBJ1-6 TRBV11-2 - TRBD1 CASSRMTGVGSPLHF TGTGCCAGCAGCCGCATGACAGGGGTAGGCTCACCCCTCCACTTT
TRBJ2-3 TRBV10-3 - TRBD2 CAISSGRGSDTQYF TGTGCCATCAGTAGCGGGAGAGGCTCAGATACGCAGTATTTT
TRBJ1-1 TRBV6-2/TRBV6-3 once - CASSPGLLNTEAFF TGTGCCAGCAGCCCTGGACTGCTAAACACTGAAGCTTTCTTT
TRBJ1-4 TRBV21-1 - - CASSETGADSDEKLFF TGTGCCAGCAGCGAAACCGGAGCAGATTCGGATGAAAAACTGTTTTTT
TRBJ2-7 TRBV28 - - CASSTRETYEQYF TGTGCCAGCAGTACCAGGGAAACCTACGAGCAGTACTTC
TRBJ1-3 TRBV6-6 - - CASSYGDSSGNTIYF TGTGCCAGCAGCTATGGAGATAGCTCTGGAAACACCATATATTTT
TRBJ1-4 TRBV27 - TRBD1 CASSPLDRAGNEKLFF TGTGCCAGCAGTCCGCTAGACAGGGCCGGGAATGAAAAACTGTTTTTT
TRBJ2-6 TRBV15 few - CATSRERAGERRANVLTF TGTGCCACCAGCAGGGAGAGGGCAGGCGAGCGTAGGGCCAACGTCCTGACTTTC
TRBJ1-2 TRBV19 - - CASSPPGSGKGGYTF TGTGCCAGTAGTCCCCCTGGCAGCGGAAAGGGTGGCTACACCTTC
TRBJ1-4 TRBV5-4 - - CASSRTSRVETNEKLFF TGTGCCAGCAGCAGAACGTCCAGGGTGGAAACTAATGAAAAACTGTTTTTT
TRBJ2-3 TRBV5-8 - - CASSVGGAGDTQYF TGTGCCAGCAGCGTAGGGGGGGCCGGAGATACGCAGTATTTT
TRBJ1-1 TRBV10-3 - - CAISEGGANTEAFF TGTGCCATCAGTGAGGGCGGAGCGAACACTGAAGCTTTCTTT
TRBJ2-7 TRBV12-3/TRBV12-4 - - CASSSVTGQYF TGTGCCAGCAGTTCCGTTACAGGGCAGTACTTC
TRBJ1-2 TRBV13 once TRBD1 CASSTGQGPYGYTF TGTGCCAGCAGCACAGGACAGGGCCCCTATGGCTACACCTTC
TRBJ2-7 TRBV2 - TRBD1 CASSDPGGSSGEQYF TGTGCCAGCAGTGATCCAGGGGGTAGCTCGGGCGAGCAGTACTTC
TRBJ2-7 TRBV11-2 - TRBD1 CASSLGATGEQYF TGTGCCAGCAGCTTAGGTGCGACAGGGGAGCAGTACTTC
TRBJ2-3 TRBV5-4 once - CASSLLRGASTDTQYF TGTGCCAGCAGCTTACTCCGGGGGGCTAGCACAGATACGCAGTATTTT
TRBJ1-5 TRBV6-6 - TRBD1 CASSHPNRGPSNQPQHF TGTGCCAGCAGTCACCCCAACAGGGGGCCTAGCAATCAGCCCCAGCATTTT
TRBJ1-2 TRBV13 - - CASSPQAHLDDYTF TGTGCCAGCAGCCCACAGGCCCATCTAGATGACTACACCTTC
TRBJ1-4 TRBV28 - - CASWRVGNEKLFF TGTGCCAGCTGGAGGGTAGGGAATGAAAAACTGTTTTTT
TRBJ2-1 TRBV7-2 - TRBD2 CASSFASGSGAYNEQFF TGTGCCAGCAGCTTCGCTAGCGGGAGTGGGGCCTACAATGAGCAGTTCTTC
TRBJ2-2 TRBV9 - - CASSVETQRVDTGELFF TGTGCCAGCAGCGTAGAGACCCAGCGGGTCGACACCGGGGAGCTGTTTTTT
TRBJ2-3 TRBV27 - TRBD2 CASRRRSSGGALADTQYF TGTGCCAGCAGGAGAAGATCTAGCGGGGGGGCCTTGGCAGATACGCAGTATTTT
TRBJ2-1 TRBV30 - TRBD2 CARSSGRDLYNEQFF TGTGCCCGGAGCTCCGGGAGGGACCTTTACAATGAGCAGTTCTTC
TRBJ2-2 TRBV6-1 - TRBD1 CASSEETGGYTGELFF TGTGCCAGCAGTGAGGAGACAGGGGGCTATACCGGGGAGCTGTTTTTT
TRBJ1-2 TRBV18 few TRBD1 CASSPQGAYGYTF TGTGCCAGCTCACCACAGGGGGCCTATGGCTACACCTTC